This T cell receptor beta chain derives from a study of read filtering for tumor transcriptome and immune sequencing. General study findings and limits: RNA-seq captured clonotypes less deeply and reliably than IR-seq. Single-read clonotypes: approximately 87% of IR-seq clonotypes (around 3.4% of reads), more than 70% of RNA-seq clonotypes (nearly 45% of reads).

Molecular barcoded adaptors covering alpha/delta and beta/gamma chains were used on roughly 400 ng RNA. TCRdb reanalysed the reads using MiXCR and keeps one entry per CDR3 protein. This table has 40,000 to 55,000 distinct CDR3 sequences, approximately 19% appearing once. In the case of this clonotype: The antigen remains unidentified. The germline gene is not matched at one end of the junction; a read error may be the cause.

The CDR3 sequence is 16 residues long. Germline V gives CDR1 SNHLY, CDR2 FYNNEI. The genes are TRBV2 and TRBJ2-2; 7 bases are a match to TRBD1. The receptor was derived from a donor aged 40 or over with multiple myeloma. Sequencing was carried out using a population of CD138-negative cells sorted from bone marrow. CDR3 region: CASLPRLGQLTGELLF. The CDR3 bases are TGTGCCAGCCTTCCACGCCTGGGACAGTTGACCGGGGAGCTGCTTTTT.